This entry lists 11 T cell receptor beta chains sequenced from one sample in a study of control samples from healthy donors and cancer patients. TCRdb's table, derived via immunoSEQ multiplex PCR, lists solely in-frame clones and lacks some. Of about 120,000 clones in the sample, approximately 87% were seen once. The sequenced material came from blood. These receptors were obtained from a man aged 30 to 39 in good health.

The V call is TRBV12-3 or TRBV12-4, the J call TRBJ1-2, with D possibly TRBD1 on 5 matching bases. The length of the CDR3 is 13 residues. Trimming cost V 5 bases and J 8 bases, with 15 bases left between them. CDR3: CASSPQGRWGYTF. Written as DNA, the CDR3 is TGTGCCAGCAGTCCTCAGGGACGGTGGGGCTACACCTTC.

J is TRBJ2-5 and V is TRBV7-6, with 10 positions matching TRBD2. There are 16 residues in the CDR3. Per the germline V gene, CDR1 is SGHVS and CDR2 is FNYEAQ. The junction had 7 bases not matched to a gene; V was cut back by 2 bases and J by 4 bases. The CDR3 sequence is CASSLPLAGAGETQYF. The DNA for the CDR3 is TGTGCCAGCAGCTTACCGCTAGCGGGGGCGGGAGAGACCCAGTACTTC.

This clone has only one observation. The V call is TRBV6-5, the J call TRBJ1-1, with D unclear. Germline CDR1 and CDR2: MNHEY and SVGAGI. The CDR3 sequence is 13 residues long. Trimming cost V 6 bases and J 2 bases, with 10 bases left between them. The CDR3 DNA reads TGTGCCAGCAGCTTCGACACAAACACTGAAGCTTTCTTT. As protein: CASSFDTNTEAFF.

This clone is a singleton in its sample. V and J are TRBV6-6 and TRBJ1-5, with 8 bases that match TRBD1. Per germline, CDR1 MNHNY and CDR2 SVGAGI (reference sequence). The CDR3 has 16 residues. V lost 4 bases and J lost 1; bases outside the gene matches: 6. The CDR3 region has the DNA TGTGCCAGCAGTTCCCAGGGGGCAACGAGCAATCAGCCCCAGCATTTT. The encoded protein is CASSSQGATSNQPQHF.

V gene TRBV9 combines with J gene TRBJ2-1; TRBD2 is a possible D gene (7 bases). The V gene lost 0 bases and the J gene lost 8 bases, with 12 bases spanning the gap. This CDR3 spans 14 amino acids. The germline V gene has CDR1 SGDLS and CDR2 YYNGEE. The CDR3 loop reads CASSVAGGAHEQFF. The CDR3 nucleotides are TGTGCCAGCAGCGTAGCTGGGGGGGCTCATGAGCAGTTCTTC. The variable domain in full, completed from reference TRBV9 and TRBJ2-1, reads DSGVTQTPKHLITATGQRVTLRCSPRSGDLSVYWYQQSLDQGLQFLIQYYNGEERAKGNILERFSAQQFPDLHSELNLSSLELGDSALYFCASSVAGGAHEQFFGPGTRLTVL.

The sample holds a few counts of this clone. The V and J genes are TRBV4-1 and TRBJ1-2; a weak D match, TRBD1 (5 bases). The CDR3 sequence is 15 residues long. Germline-derived CDR1 and CDR2 are MGHRA and YSYEKL. V lost 5 bases to trimming and J lost 0 bases, with 13 bases between them. CDR3 protein: CASSSRGSANYGYTF. CDR3 nucleotides: TGCGCCAGCAGCAGTAGGGGATCAGCTAACTATGGCTACACCTTC.

The chain carries TRBV12-5 and TRBJ1-5; unclear D gene. The CDR3 totals 13 residues. Trimming stripped 1 base from V and 9 bases from J, with 10 bases between. The V gene's germline CDR1 is LGHNT and CDR2 FRNRAP. For the CDR3, the DNA is TGTGCTAGTGGTTTGGAACCCTCCCGGCCCCAGCATTTT. This translates into CASGLEPSRPQHF.

J is TRBJ1-6 and V is TRBV7-2, with 8 bases aligning to TRBD1. The CDR3 consists of 14 residues. J gave up 8 bases and V 4 bases, and 4 bases lay outside the gene matches. Per germline, CDR1 SGHTA and CDR2 FQGNSA. The CDR3 nucleotides are TGTGCCAGCAGCTCGACAGGGGCTTATTCACCCCTCCACTTT. Amino acid sequence: CASSSTGAYSPLHF.

The chain couples TRBV5-1 to TRBJ2-5; 14 bases align to TRBD2. The V and J ends lost 4 bases and 7 bases, in that order; junction bases with no gene match: 3. This CDR3 contains 14 residues. Germline lookup yields CDR1 SGHRS and CDR2 YFSETQ. The CDR3 spells CASSPGLAGATQYF. CDR3 sequence (DNA): TGCGCCAGCAGCCCGGGACTAGCGGGGGCGACCCAGTACTTC.

This clone appeared once. CDR3 bases: TGTGCCAGCAGCCGCCAGCGGGAGGATGAGCAGTTCTTC. This gives the protein CASSRQREDEQFF. V gene TRBV7-2 combines with J gene TRBJ2-1; 9 nucleotides align to TRBD2. V trimming: 5 bases; J trimming: 8 bases; junction bases outside the gene matches: 4. CDR3 length: 13 residues. Germline CDR1 SGHTA, CDR2 FQGNSA.

The DNA for the CDR3 is TGTGCCAGCTCACCGCCTCTTGGTAGGGACAGGGGGCTTCGATATCTCTCTGGGGCCAACGTCCTGACTTTC. Translating gives CASSPPLGRDRGLRYLSGANVLTF. This rearrangement joins TRBV18 to TRBJ2-6, with TRBD1 matching over 12 bases. CDR3 length: 24 residues. Germline V gene sequence: CDR1 KGHSH, CDR2 LQKENI. After removal of 3 bases from V and 0 bases from J, the junction contained 21 bases not matched to a gene.